What follows is one T cell receptor beta chain and its context. No antigen is known for it. This CDR3 is built from 11 residues. With 6 bases removed from V and 9 bases from J, the gap between germline ends came to 11 bases. Looked up from germline, CDR1 is MDHEN and CDR2 is SYDVKM. The sample originates from a study of cytomegalovirus exposure and HLA in healthy donors. Regarding the study as a whole: Most TCR sequences were seen very rarely across donors, but some public TCRs occurred in many. In a later analysis, a genetic analysis reported fewer productive-TCR N-insertions in an Asian-associated ancestry cluster than the cohort average.

Primers included in the PCR were 60 Vbeta and 13 Jbeta primers. This table comes from immunoSEQ multiplex PCR, and its TCRdb copy is limited to in-frame clones, with some not included. The data show 200,000 to 250,000 clones, around 80% seen once. The clonotype comes from a man aged 50 or older in good health and CMV-seronegative. V and J are TRBV28 and TRBJ2-5, with D unclear. Sequencing used PBMCs. CDR3 sequence reads: CASSVSWSQYF. The CDR3 DNA reads as TGTGCCAGCAGCGTTAGCTGGTCCCAGTACTTC.